This T cell receptor beta chain was obtained from a study of T cell responses to AZD1222 COVID-19 vaccine. Study results and caveats: It was only a handful of AZD1222 recipients who were seropositive at baseline.

Some clones are missing from TCRdb's copy, which holds only in-frame ones; the method was immunoSEQ multiplex PCR. Among 96,000 or so clones listed, around 90% were seen once. The germline V gene has CDR1 SGHKS and CDR2 YYEKEE (reference sequence). V dropped 6 bases and J dropped 0 bases, with 10 bases sitting between them. The CDR3 runs to 14 residues. Turning to this clone: Its specificity is not known.

The sequenced sample was peripheral blood, obtained on day 0 of AZD1222 vaccination. The receptor was derived from an adult in good health. This chain joins TRBV5-5 and TRBJ1-5; no reliable D call. This chain's CDR3 is CASTQEDSNQPQHF. CDR3 nucleotides: TGTGCCAGCACCCAGGAGGATAGCAATCAGCCCCAGCATTTT.